The TCR beta chain under discussion was sequenced for a study of cytomegalovirus exposure and HLA in healthy donors. Notes on the study in general: A subsequent analysis found that TCR clusters from the first cohort also tended to co-occur in the 90 to 150 validation repertoires, with 90% to 95% of cluster scores above 0. In vitro confirmation showed a few CMV-associated chains to be CMV antigen specific. Reportedly, cytomegalovirus status was diagnosed with high sensitivity and specificity.

A roughly 120-subject validation cohort, separate from the approximately 670-subject first cohort, supplied the donors. V trimming: 0 bases; J trimming: 5 bases; junction bases outside the gene matches: 11. This CDR3 spans 16 amino acids. From germline, CDR1 is SGHDT and CDR2 YYEEEE. In regard to this clone: Its antigen is unidentified.

Here immunoSEQ multiplex PCR was the method, and the copy in TCRdb shows in-frame clones only, minus some. The data show 70,000 or so clones, with 94% seen just once and less than 2% held by the top ten. Specimen: PBMCs. The chain combines TRBV5-6 with TRBJ2-7; 7 nucleotides line up with TRBD1. The sequence was collected from a man younger than 35 in good health and CMV-seropositive. The CDR3 DNA reads as TGTGCCAGCAGCTTGGCGGGGACAGATCGGGCCAACGAGCAGTACTTC. Its protein is CASSLAGTDRANEQYF.